This TCR beta chain appears in the sequencing data of a study of naive and memory T cell subsets. A UMI-containing oligonucleotide was joined by 3' ligation to the TCR cDNA template. Four PCR rounds used nested alpha and beta constant region primers plus the SP2 primer. MiXCR, applied by TCRdb to the 5' RACE reads, yields one record per CDR3 protein. The sample lists 55,000 to 70,000 distinct CDR3 sequences, more than 7% occurring once. Germline V gene lookup returns CDR1 SGHKS and CDR2 YYEKEE (reference sequence). The ends were cut back, 1 base at V and 0 bases at J, with 14 bases in the middle. This CDR3 has 17 residues.

V usage is TRBV5-5 and J usage is TRBJ1-3, with D maybe TRBD1 (5 bases). This TCR was sampled from a male donor in good health. The CDR3 DNA reads TGTGCCAGCAGCTTGCGGGGTTTGGGGGACTCTGGAAACACCATATATTTT. Translated, it gives CASSLRGLGDSGNTIYF. The full variable domain, completed using reference TRBV5-5 and TRBJ1-3, is DAGVTQSPTHLIKTRGQQVTLRCSPISGHKSVSWYQQVLGQGPQFIFQYYEKEERGRGNFPDRFSARQFPNYSSELNVNALLLGDSALYLCASSLRGLGDSGNTIYFGEGSWLTVV.